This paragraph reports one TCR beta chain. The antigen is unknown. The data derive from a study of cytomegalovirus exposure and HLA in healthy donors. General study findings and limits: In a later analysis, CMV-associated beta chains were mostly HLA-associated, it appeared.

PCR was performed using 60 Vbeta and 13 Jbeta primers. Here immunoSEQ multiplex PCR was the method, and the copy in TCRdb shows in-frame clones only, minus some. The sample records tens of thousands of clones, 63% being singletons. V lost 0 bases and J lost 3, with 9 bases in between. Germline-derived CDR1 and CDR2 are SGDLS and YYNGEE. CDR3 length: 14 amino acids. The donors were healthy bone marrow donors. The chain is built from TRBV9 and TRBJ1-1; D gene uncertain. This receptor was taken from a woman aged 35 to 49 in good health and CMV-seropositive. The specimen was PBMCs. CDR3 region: CASSVAESYTEAFF. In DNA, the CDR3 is TGTGCCAGCAGCGTAGCCGAGTCCTACACTGAAGCTTTCTTT.